This entry lists 8 T cell receptor beta chains sequenced from one sample in a study of T cell responses to AZD1222 COVID-19 vaccine. TCRdb's table, derived via immunoSEQ multiplex PCR, lists solely in-frame clones and lacks some. The sample shows under 200,000 clones, more than 70% of them seen only once. The source was peripheral blood, collected 28 days after the second AZD1222 dose. The receptors originated from an adult who received the AZD1222 COVID-19 vaccine.

The J gene is TRBJ2-1, the V gene TRBV11-2; TRBD2 matches 13 bases. This CDR3 region has 17 residues. V trimming: 0 bases; J trimming: 4 bases; junction bases outside the gene matches: 3. Germline V gene lookup returns CDR1 SGHAT and CDR2 FQNNGV. The CDR3: CASSLEGLAGTYNEQFF. Written as DNA, the CDR3 is TGTGCCAGCAGCTTAGAGGGACTAGCGGGAACTTACAATGAGCAGTTCTTC. Together with reference TRBV11-2 and TRBJ2-1, the CDR3 gives the full variable domain: EAGVAQSPRYKIIEKRQSVAFWCNPISGHATLYWYQQILGQGPKLLIQFQNNGVVDDSQLPKDRFSAERLKGVDSTLKIQPAKLEDSAVYLCASSLEGLAGTYNEQFFGPGTRLTVL.

V is TRBV28 and J is TRBJ2-1, with 9 bases matching TRBD2. The ends lost 8 bases at V and 4 bases at J; junction bases unmatched: 3. Germline CDR1 and CDR2: MDHEN and SYDVKM. The CDR3 is 13 residues long. In nucleotides, the CDR3 is TGTGCCAGCGGGACTAGCCATTACAATGAGCAGTTCTTC. Translation: CASGTSHYNEQFF.

The chain recombines TRBV6-1 with TRBJ2-7; the D is unclear. There are 16 residues in the CDR3. With 2 bases removed from V and 2 bases from J, the gap between germline ends came to 16 bases. Germline CDR1 is MNHNS and CDR2 is SASEGT. CDR3 protein: CASSESAQVRTYEQYF. The CDR3 bases are TGTGCCAGCAGTGAATCAGCGCAGGTACGGACCTACGAGCAGTACTTC.

The gene calls are TRBV6-4 and TRBJ2-1; D gene uncertain. Germline values: CDR1 MRHNA, CDR2 SNTAGT. V was trimmed by 4 bases and J by 1 base, leaving 8 bases between them. This CDR3 is built from 14 residues. The CDR3 is CASSAVASYNEQFF. The CDR3 bases are TGTGCCAGCAGTGCCGTCGCGTCCTACAATGAGCAGTTCTTC.

The chain links TRBV5-6 to TRBJ2-4; a weak D match, TRBD1 (6 bases). The germline V and J ends were trimmed by 4 bases and 9 bases, with 20 bases remaining between them. Germline-derived CDR1 and CDR2 are SGHDT and YYEEEE. The CDR3 extends over 15 amino acids. The DNA for the CDR3 is TGTGCCAGCAGCCAACAGGGCACCGCTGGTAGCATTCAGTACTTC. This translates into CASSQQGTAGSIQYF.

A remark on this clone: Other DNA sequences of this sample code for an identical CDR3. J is TRBJ2-7 and V is TRBV29-1; 11 nucleotides line up with TRBD1. The CDR3 is 13 amino acids. The trim removed 3 bases at V and 2 bases at J, leaving 0 bases unmatched. The germline CDR1 and CDR2 sequences are SQVTM and ANQGSEA. CDR3 coding DNA: TGCAGCGTTGAGGGACAGGGGGCCTACGAGCAGTACTTC. As protein: CSVEGQGAYEQYF.

This chain links TRBV3-1 (or the pseudogene TRBV3-2) with TRBJ2-3, with 13 bases aligning to TRBD2. CDR3 length equals 15 residues. Per the germline V gene, CDR1 is LGHDT and CDR2 is YNNKEL (reference sequence). J lost 4 bases, V lost 5 bases, and 3 bases had no gene match. The CDR3 sequence: CASSSLAGGADTQYF. CDR3 coding DNA: TGTGCCAGCAGCTCACTAGCGGGAGGGGCAGATACGCAGTATTTT.

This chain connects TRBV7-9 to TRBJ2-5; D is perhaps TRBD2 (5 bases). The V gene lost 1 base and the J gene lost 0 bases, with 9 bases spanning the gap. This CDR3 contains 15 residues. The V gene's germline CDR1 is SEHNR and CDR2 FQNEAQ (reference sequence). DNA of the CDR3: TGTGCCAGCAGCTTAGGGGCTAGCTACCAAGAGACCCAGTACTTC. It specifies CASSLGASYQETQYF.